This T cell receptor beta chain is drawn from a study of blood T cell repertoires in COVID-19. Study background: Collection of acute and convalescent COVID-19 samples took place in the United States, Italy and Spain. In each case, the material was cDNA or gDNA derived from T cells, B-cell-depleted T cells, or PBMCs.

Study processing details: Using reference gene primer amplification, nucleated cell counts were estimated. This table comes from immunoSEQ multiplex PCR, and its TCRdb copy is limited to in-frame clones, with some not included. Clonal size and the V and J genes are those of that table, whereas D and trimming came from the DNA. The data hold roughly 80,000 clones, with approximately 88% observed a single time. The CDR3 is 14 residues long. The ends lost 6 bases at V and 4 bases at J; junction bases unmatched: 8. Germline assignment: CDR1 SGHTA and CDR2 FQGNSA. This receptor was identified in a man in his fifties or sixties with active COVID-19. Sequencing input: peripheral blood. The gene calls are TRBV7-2 and TRBJ2-7; 8 bases match TRBD1. CDR3 nucleotide sequence: TGTGCCAGCAGACGGACAGGGATGGCGTACGAGCAGTACTTC. Its protein is CASRRTGMAYEQYF.